What follows are 3 T cell receptor beta chains derived from one specimen sequenced in a study of immune characterization of retroperitoneal liposarcoma. A single record per CDR3 protein comes from TCRdb applying MiXCR to the PCR reads. The table shows 6,600 or so distinct CDR3 sequences, with about 30% occurring only once. Source material: tumor tissue. The receptors stem from a female donor with retroperitoneal liposarcoma.

The chain is built from TRBV20-1 and TRBJ2-1; D unclear. The germline CDR1 and CDR2 sequences are DFQATT and SNEGSKA (reference sequence). V was pared by 4 bases and J by 4 bases, with 14 bases between. This CDR3 has 14 residues. The CDR3 DNA sequence: TGCAGTGCTACTGAGACGGGCCCATACAATGAGCAGTTCTTC. It is translated as CSATETGPYNEQFF.

The chain employs TRBV27 and TRBJ1-4; no definite D call. V was clipped by 5 bases and J by 7 bases, with 20 bases between them. Per the germline V gene, CDR1 is MNHEY and CDR2 is SMNVEV (reference sequence). This CDR3 spans 16 amino acids. In nucleotides, the CDR3 is TGTGCCAGCAGTATCACCAGGCTCCCGCGGGGTGAAAAACTGTTTTTT. Translated: CASSITRLPRGEKLFF.

This clonotype is labeled medium-sized. The chain couples TRBV6-1 to TRBJ2-5, with 7 bases aligning to TRBD2. The CDR3 has 14 residues. Germline CDR1 reads MNHNS; CDR2 reads SASEGT. The ends lost 3 bases at V and 5 bases at J; junction bases unmatched: 6. The chain's CDR3 is CASSDGGSDETQYF. CDR3 DNA: TGTGCCAGCAGTGACGGCGGGAGCGACGAGACCCAGTACTTC.